The 5 T cell receptor beta chains below all came from one sample that was sequenced in a study of shared clonotypes between healthy human individuals. Here immunoSEQ multiplex PCR was the method, and the copy in TCRdb shows in-frame clones only, minus some. The sample records 400,000 to 500,000 clones, roughly 85% being singletons. The source material was PBMCs. The receptors come from a woman between 35 and 50 years old in good health. Some clones in this sample may be carry-over from other donors' samples.

This chain joins TRBV18 and TRBJ2-4, with 11 nucleotides matching TRBD2. Germline lookup yields CDR1 KGHSH and CDR2 LQKENI. V was clipped by 3 bases and J by 7 bases; unmatched bases: 14. There are 18 residues in the CDR3. CDR3 sequence (DNA): TGTGCCAGCTCACCCACGATGACTAGCGGGGCTTTCGGGAACATTCAGTACTTC. The encoded protein is CASSPTMTSGAFGNIQYF.

With respect to this clone: Other DNA sequences within the sample encode an identical CDR3. The gene calls are TRBV20-1 and TRBJ1-1; 7 bases align to TRBD1. CDR3 length: 10 residues. The V gene's germline CDR1 is DFQATT and CDR2 SNEGSKA (reference sequence). V shed 6 bases and J 8 bases; nucleotides not matched to a gene: 3. The CDR3 loop reads CSARDREAFF. The CDR3 DNA reads TGCAGTGCCAGGGACAGAGAAGCTTTCTTT.

The genes are TRBV11-1 and TRBJ2-3; D not resolved. V gave up 3 bases and J gave up 2 bases, with 3 bases separating them. This CDR3 is 12 amino acids long. Germline V gene lookup returns CDR1 SGHAT and CDR2 FQDESV (reference sequence). CDR3 sequence (DNA): TGTGCCAGCAGCTTCTACACAGATACGCAGTATTTT. It translates to CASSFYTDTQYF.

The rearrangement uses TRBV7-9 and TRBJ1-1; D call uncertain. Germline V gene lookup returns CDR1 SEHNR and CDR2 FQNEAQ (reference sequence). Between the trimmed V and J ends, which lost 5 bases and 3 bases, there was a span of 13 bases. CDR3 length: 14 amino acids. The CDR3 DNA reads TGTGCCAGCAGCCTCTTAAATGCCGACACTGAAGCTTTCTTT. It is translated as CASSLLNADTEAFF. Complete variable domain (other parts from reference TRBV7-9 and TRBJ1-1): DTGVSQNPRHKITKRGQNVTFRCDPISEHNRLYWYRQTLGQGPEFLTYFQNEAQLEKSRLLSDRFSAERPKGSFSTLEIQRTEQGDSAMYLCASSLLNADTEAFFGQGTRLTVV.

The rearrangement links TRBV7-2 to TRBJ2-7; 11 bases are shared with TRBD1. V gave up 7 bases and J gave up 2 bases; unmatched junction bases: 7. CDR3 length: 15 amino acids. The germline V gene encodes CDR1 SGHTA and CDR2 FQGNSA. Written as DNA, the CDR3 is TGTGCCAGCACCCCCCGGGACAGGGGGACCTACGAGCAGTACTTC. Translation gives CASTPRDRGTYEQYF. Combining the CDR3 with reference TRBV7-2 and TRBJ2-7 gives the whole variable domain GAGVSQSPSNKVTEKGKDVELRCDPISGHTALYWYRQSLGQGLEFLIYFQGNSAPDKSGLPSDRFSAERTGGSVSTLTIQRTQQEDSAVYLCASTPRDRGTYEQYFGPGTRLTVT.